The next 27 T cell receptor beta chains were all read from a single sample in a study of blood T cell repertoires in COVID-19. The repertoire was sequenced with immunoSEQ multiplex PCR; TCRdb's copy has only in-frame clones and lacks some. The repertoire consists of some 300,000 clones, with roughly 87% occurring once and the leading ten covering roughly 2.3%. The sequenced sample consisted of peripheral blood. These receptor sequences come from a man younger than 30 with active or convalescent COVID-19.

This clone has only one observation. The chain joins TRBV12-3 or TRBV12-4 to TRBJ1-1, with D maybe TRBD1 (6 bases). There are 12 residues in the CDR3. V was shortened by 7 bases and J by 9 bases, with 15 bases between the two germline ends. CDR3 in amino acids: CASTNLGGQAFF. CDR3 DNA sequence: TGTGCCAGCACCAACCTGGGGGGGCAAGCTTTCTTT.

This clone was seen a few times. This chain uses TRBV28 with TRBJ1-4, with D unclear. The CDR3 is 14 amino acids. V gave up 7 bases and J gave up 0 bases, with 9 bases separating them. Germline V gives CDR1 MDHEN, CDR2 SYDVKM. Here the CDR3 reads CASMSPATNEKLFF. The DNA for the CDR3 is TGTGCCAGCATGTCACCGGCAACTAATGAAAAACTGTTTTTT.

This chain joins TRBV6-5 and TRBJ2-2; D might be TRBD1 (6 bases). Germline V gene data show CDR1 as MNHEY and CDR2 as SVGAGI. The CDR3 loop spans 15 amino acids. V lost 2 bases, J lost 1 base, and 8 bases lay in between. CDR3 DNA: TGTGCCAGCAGTTACGAAGGGGGGAACACCGGGGAGCTGTTTTTT. Translated, it gives CASSYEGGNTGELFF.

This rearrangement joins TRBV29-1 to TRBJ1-5, with D perhaps TRBD1 (5 bases). Germline V gives CDR1 SQVTM, CDR2 ANQGSEA. This CDR3 comprises 15 residues. Trimming left V 5 bases short and J 3 bases short, with 17 bases between. The chain's CDR3 is CSVRSGQDPNQPQHF. The DNA of the CDR3 is TGCAGCGTTAGGTCAGGGCAGGACCCCAATCAGCCCCAGCATTTT.

The chain links TRBV5-1 to TRBJ2-7; 7 bases are shared with TRBD1. The trim removed 6 bases at V and 3 bases at J, leaving 9 bases unmatched. Germline V CDR1 and CDR2: SGHRS, YFSETQ. The CDR3 spans 14 residues. The CDR3 coding sequence is TGCGCCAGCACCCCGGTGGCAGGGGGCTACGAGCAGTACTTC. Translation gives CASTPVAGGYEQYF.

This rearrangement joins TRBV5-4 to TRBJ2-3; 13 nucleotides match TRBD2. Germline CDR1 reads SGHNT; CDR2 reads YYREEE (reference sequence). V lost 4 bases, J lost 2 bases, and 4 bases stayed unmatched. The length of the CDR3 is 16 residues. The CDR3 loop is CASSAGTSGATDTQYF. In nucleotides, the CDR3 is TGTGCCAGCAGCGCGGGGACTAGCGGGGCCACAGATACGCAGTATTTT. The full variable domain, in which reference TRBV5-4 and TRBJ2-3 provide the parts outside the CDR3, is ETGVTQSPTHLIKTRGQQVTLRCSSQSGHNTVSWYQQALGQGPQFIFQYYREEENGRGNFPPRFSGLQFPNYSSELNVNALELDDSALYLCASSAGTSGATDTQYFGPGTRLTVL.

CDR3 loop: CASSLIPGSYEQYF. CDR3 nucleotides: TGTGCCAGCAGCTTGATCCCGGGGTCCTACGAGCAGTACTTC. The V and J genes are TRBV5-8 and TRBJ2-7; D may be TRBD2 (5 bases). Germline lookup yields CDR1 SGHTS and CDR2 YDEGEE. V shed 1 base and J shed 1 base, with 9 bases lying between them. This CDR3 comprises 14 residues.

The chain recombines TRBV12-3 or TRBV12-4 with TRBJ1-1; unclear D gene. The CDR3 consists of 13 residues. V lost 7 bases and J lost 0, with 9 bases in between. CDR3 DNA: TGTGCCAGCAAATCGGTGGTGAACACTGAAGCTTTCTTT. It yields the protein CASKSVVNTEAFF.

This sequence joins TRBV7-9 and TRBJ2-7; a possible D gene is TRBD1 (5 bases). V gave up 6 bases and J gave up 0 bases, with 18 bases separating them. CDR1 and CDR2 (germline): SEHNR, FQNEAQ (reference sequence). The CDR3 consists of 16 residues. CDR3 bases: TGTGCCAGCAGTTGGCTTGTGGACAAACCCTCCTACGAGCAGTACTTC. This gives the protein CASSWLVDKPSYEQYF.

The V and J genes are TRBV5-5 and TRBJ2-7, with 10 positions matching TRBD2. The junction had 5 bases not matched to a gene; V was cut back by 4 bases and J by 1 base. The CDR3 consists of 15 residues. The germline gives CDR1 SGHKS, CDR2 YYEKEE (reference sequence). CDR3 amino acids: CASSARTSGSYEQYF. DNA of the CDR3: TGTGCCAGCAGCGCTCGGACTAGCGGATCCTACGAGCAGTACTTC.

The genes are TRBV28 and TRBJ1-2, with a tentative D call TRBD1 (6 bases). The CDR3 spans 12 residues. Trimming took 5 bases from V and 7 from J, leaving 11 bases between them. Germline loops: CDR1 MDHEN, CDR2 SYDVKM. The CDR3 reads CASSTGQPGYTF. The CDR3 DNA follows: TGTGCCAGCAGTACTGGACAGCCTGGCTACACCTTC.

This chain links TRBV4-1 with TRBJ2-1; 7 bases line up with TRBD1. CDR1 and CDR2 (germline): MGHRA, YSYEKL. This CDR3 comprises 18 residues. V was pared by 3 bases and J by 4 bases, with 15 bases of the junction left unmatched. This chain's CDR3 is CASSQGFQQGTLYNEQFF. CDR3 nucleotide sequence: TGCGCCAGCAGCCAGGGATTTCAACAGGGGACATTATACAATGAGCAGTTCTTC.

This rearrangement joins TRBV12-3 or TRBV12-4 to TRBJ2-7, with D possibly being TRBD2 (6 bases). The CDR3 is 12 amino acids. V was clipped by 6 bases and J by 7 bases, with 13 bases between them. The CDR3 DNA is TGTGCCAGCAGCCAATGGGCGGGAGAGCAGTACTTC. As protein: CASSQWAGEQYF.

J is TRBJ1-6 and V is TRBV28; D gene ambiguous. The CDR3 sequence is 14 residues long. Germline CDR1 reads MDHEN; CDR2 reads SYDVKM. V was trimmed by 4 bases and J by 10 bases, leaving 14 bases between them. DNA of the CDR3: TGTGCCAGCAGTTCCCTTTCGGGTTACTCACCCCTCCACTTT. It is translated as CASSSLSGYSPLHF.

The V and J genes are TRBV6-6 and TRBJ2-1; TRBD1 aligns across 8 bases. This CDR3 comprises 13 residues. Germline-derived CDR1 and CDR2 are MNHNY and SVGAGI (reference sequence). The V and J ends lost 6 bases and 8 bases, in that order; junction bases with no gene match: 6. The CDR3 is CASSIRQGYEQFF. CDR3 in DNA: TGTGCCAGCAGCATTAGACAGGGGTATGAGCAGTTCTTC.

This rearrangement joins TRBV5-1 to TRBJ2-3; 8 bases map to TRBD1. Germline CDR1 and CDR2: SGHRS and YFSETQ. V was clipped by 0 bases and J by 4 bases; unmatched bases: 4. The CDR3 is made up of 15 amino acids. The CDR3 region has the DNA TGCGCCAGCAGCTTGGCCGGCAGGGGGCCAGATACGCAGTATTTT. This gives the protein CASSLAGRGPDTQYF.

The chain employs TRBV10-3 and TRBJ2-1; TRBD2 matches 13 bases. The J segment lost 6 bases and the V segment lost 10 bases, leaving 3 bases of the junction unmatched. This CDR3 contains 13 residues. Germline CDR1 is ENHRY and CDR2 is SYGVKD. The CDR3 sequence: CATRTSGSNEQFF. For the CDR3, the DNA is TGTGCCACCCGGACTAGCGGGAGCAATGAGCAGTTCTTC.

The chain recombines TRBV29-1 with TRBJ1-1; unclear D gene. This CDR3 is built from 11 residues. The V and J ends lost 7 bases and 1 base respectively, with 7 bases between them. Germline V gives CDR1 SQVTM, CDR2 ANQGSEA. The DNA for the CDR3 is TGCAGCGCCTACCAGAACACTGAAGCTTTCTTT. It yields the protein CSAYQNTEAFF. Using reference TRBV29-1 and TRBJ1-1 for the parts outside the CDR3, the full variable domain is SAVISQKPSRDICQRGTSLTIQCQVDSQVTMMFWYRQQPGQSLTLIATANQGSEATYESGFVIDKFPISRPNLTFSTLTVSNMSPEDSSIYLCSAYQNTEAFFGQGTRLTVV.

CDR3 in amino acids: CASSPVGSSEQFF. In DNA, the CDR3 is TGTGCCAGCTCACCAGTGGGTTCTAGTGAGCAGTTCTTC. The chain carries TRBV18 and TRBJ2-1; D gene unclear. Trimming stripped 2 bases from V and 9 bases from J, with 11 bases between. Germline lookup yields CDR1 KGHSH and CDR2 LQKENI. The length of the CDR3 is 13 residues.

This sequence joins TRBV6-1 and TRBJ1-2; TRBD1 agrees at 8 bases. V was clipped by 3 bases and J by 8 bases; unmatched bases: 11. The CDR3 covers 15 residues. CDR1 and CDR2 from the germline V gene are MNHNS and SASEGT. As DNA, the CDR3 is TGTGCCAGCAGTGACCCACAGGGGGGGGTTCGAGGCTACACCTTC. Translation gives CASSDPQGGVRGYTF.

V usage is TRBV6-5 and J usage is TRBJ2-2; D remains ambiguous. CDR1 and CDR2 (germline): MNHEY, SVGAGI. V lost 0 bases, J lost 2 bases, and 10 bases lay in between. The CDR3 spans 16 residues. CDR3 residues: CASSYSASLNTGELFF. The CDR3, as DNA: TGTGCCAGCAGTTACTCTGCCTCCCTAAACACCGGGGAGCTGTTTTTT.

This sequence joins TRBV2 and TRBJ2-7, with 10 bases that match TRBD2. The CDR3 totals 15 residues. The J segment lost 0 bases and the V segment lost 6 bases, leaving 5 bases of the junction unmatched. Germline CDR1 is SNHLY and CDR2 is FYNNEI. CDR3 in DNA: TGTGCCAGCAGCGCGGCTAGCGGGAGCTCCTACGAGCAGTACTTC. Its translation is CASSAASGSSYEQYF.

The chain has TRBV6-5 and TRBJ2-3; D is unresolved. V gave up 0 bases and J gave up 1 base, with 5 bases separating them. Looked up from germline, CDR1 is MNHEY and CDR2 is SVGAGI. This CDR3 comprises 14 residues. The CDR3: CASSYSARTDTQYF. The CDR3 DNA is TGTGCCAGCAGTTACTCGGCACGCACAGATACGCAGTATTTT.

This clone came up a few times. V and J are TRBV11-2 and TRBJ1-1; 7 nucleotides align to TRBD1. CDR1 SGHAT and CDR2 FQNNGV come from the germline V gene. V lost 5 bases and J lost 7; bases outside the gene matches: 4. The CDR3 is 12 residues long. For the CDR3, the DNA is TGTGCCAGCAGCGGACAGGCAAGTGAAGCTTTCTTT. Amino acids: CASSGQASEAFF.

To note about this clone: Other nucleotide sequences in the sample specify the same CDR3. The chain links TRBV18 to TRBJ2-7, with 9 bases lining up with TRBD1. The CDR3 totals 14 residues. The J segment lost 2 bases and the V segment lost 2 bases, leaving 1 base of the junction unmatched. Germline CDR1 reads KGHSH; CDR2 reads LQKENI. The CDR3: CASSPGQGPYEQYF. CDR3 sequence (DNA): TGTGCCAGCTCACCAGGACAGGGGCCCTACGAGCAGTACTTC.

The chain carries TRBV19 and TRBJ1-5; D is uncertain. Germline assignment: CDR1 LNHDA and CDR2 SQIVND (reference sequence). The CDR3 contains 13 residues. V shed 3 bases and J shed 7 bases, with 10 bases lying between them. The CDR3 bases are TGTGCCAGTAGTATCTCGGGTTGGCAGCCCCAGCATTTT. Translating it yields CASSISGWQPQHF. Filled out from reference TRBV19 and TRBJ1-5, the complete variable domain reads DGGITQSPKYLFRKEGQNVTLSCEQNLNHDAMYWYRQDPGQGLRLIYYSQIVNDFQKGDIAEGYSVSREKKESFPLTVTSAQKNPTAFYLCASSISGWQPQHFGDGTRLSIL.

This rearrangement joins TRBV27 to TRBJ1-2, with 10 bases aligning to TRBD1. The V segment lost 5 bases and the J segment 6 bases; nucleotides outside the gene matches: 15. This CDR3 spans 17 amino acids. Germline CDR1 and CDR2: MNHEY and SMNVEV (reference sequence). In DNA, the CDR3 is TGTGCCAGCAGTAAGGCATTCGGGACAGGGGAGGGGGATGGCTACACCTTC. This translates into CASSKAFGTGEGDGYTF.